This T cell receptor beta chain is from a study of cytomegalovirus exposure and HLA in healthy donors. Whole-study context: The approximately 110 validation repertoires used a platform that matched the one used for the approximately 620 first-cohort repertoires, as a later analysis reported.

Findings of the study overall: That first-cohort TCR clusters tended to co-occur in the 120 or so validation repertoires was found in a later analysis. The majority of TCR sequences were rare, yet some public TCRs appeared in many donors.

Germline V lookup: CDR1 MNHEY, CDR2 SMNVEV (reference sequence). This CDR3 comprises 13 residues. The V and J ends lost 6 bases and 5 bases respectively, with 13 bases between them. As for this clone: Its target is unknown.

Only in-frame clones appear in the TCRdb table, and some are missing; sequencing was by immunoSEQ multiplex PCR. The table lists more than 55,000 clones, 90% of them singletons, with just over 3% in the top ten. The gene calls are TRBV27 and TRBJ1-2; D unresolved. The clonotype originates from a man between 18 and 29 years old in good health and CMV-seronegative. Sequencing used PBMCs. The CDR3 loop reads CASSKDGKYGYTF. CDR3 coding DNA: TGTGCCAGCAGCAAGGACGGGAAATATGGCTACACCTTC.